The 13 T cell receptor beta chains reported below all come from one sample, sequenced in a study of human versus mouse CDR3 diversity and MHC coevolution. Here immunoSEQ multiplex PCR was the method, and the copy in TCRdb shows in-frame clones only, minus some. The sample has about 77,000 clones; roughly 90% are singletons. The specimen sequenced was naive CD4+ T cells from blood. Subset noted: CD45RO-negative CD62L-positive naive CD4 T cells. The receptor source for this set is a person aged 30 to 69 in good health.

V and J are TRBV11-2 and TRBJ2-5; a possible D gene is TRBD2 (5 bases). V lost 5 bases and J 4 bases, leaving 11 bases between the germline ends. Per the germline V gene, CDR1 is SGHAT and CDR2 is FQNNGV. The CDR3 is 13 residues long. This chain's CDR3 is CASSLRVRETQYF. CDR3 coding DNA: TGTGCCAGCAGCCTGAGGGTTCGAGAGACCCAGTACTTC.

The genes are TRBV13 and TRBJ2-1; TRBD2 matches 7 bases. This CDR3 region has 14 residues. J was trimmed by 8 bases and V by 5 bases; bases with no gene match: 9. Germline V CDR1 and CDR2: PRHDT, FYEKMQ (reference sequence). CDR3 nucleotide sequence: TGTGCCAGCAGCCCCCGAGGACTAGGCTATGAGCAGTTCTTC. Encoded protein: CASSPRGLGYEQFF.

V is TRBV19 and J is TRBJ1-1, with 12 bases aligning to TRBD1. After removal of 3 bases from V and 2 bases from J, the junction contained 13 bases not matched to a gene. The germline V gene has CDR1 LNHDA and CDR2 SQIVND (reference sequence). CDR3 length equals 19 residues. This CDR3 is CASSILATGTGGSNTEAFF. For the CDR3, the DNA is TGTGCCAGTAGTATCTTGGCAACCGGGACAGGGGGCTCCAACACTGAAGCTTTCTTT.

This chain links TRBV11-2 with TRBJ2-1; tentatively, D is TRBD2 (5 bases). The germline V and J ends were trimmed by 6 bases and 9 bases, with 15 bases remaining between them. The CDR3 runs 13 residues. Germline CDR1 reads SGHAT; CDR2 reads FQNNGV. CDR3 DNA sequence: TGTGCCAGCAGTCCTTTGCGCGCGGGTGAGCAGTTCTTC. The encoded protein is CASSPLRAGEQFF. Full variable domain (missing parts from reference TRBV11-2 and TRBJ2-1): EAGVAQSPRYKIIEKRQSVAFWCNPISGHATLYWYQQILGQGPKLLIQFQNNGVVDDSQLPKDRFSAERLKGVDSTLKIQPAKLEDSAVYLCASSPLRAGEQFFGPGTRLTVL.

The rearrangement uses TRBV7-9 and TRBJ2-5; TRBD1 agrees at 7 bases. The CDR3 runs to 13 residues. Germline lookup yields CDR1 SEHNR and CDR2 FQNEAQ (reference sequence). J was trimmed by 2 bases and V by 4 bases; bases with no gene match: 1. DNA for the CDR3: TGTGCCAGCAGCTCCAGGGGGCAAGAGACCCAGTACTTC. Its protein is CASSSRGQETQYF.

The chain employs TRBV30 and TRBJ2-4; tentative D call: TRBD2 (6 bases). CDR3 length equals 13 residues. The germline V gene encodes CDR1 GTSNPN and CDR2 SVGIG (reference sequence). V shed 1 base and J shed 3 bases, with 7 bases lying between them. CDR3 sequence: CAWSGGDKNIQYF. The CDR3 DNA sequence: TGTGCCTGGAGTGGCGGGGACAAAAACATTCAGTACTTC.

The V call is TRBV7-9, the J call TRBJ1-6, with D possibly being TRBD1 (6 bases). The CDR3 sequence is 16 residues long. Trimming cost V 4 bases and J 2 bases, with 12 bases left between them. CDR1 is SEHNR, CDR2 FQNEAQ, per germline (reference sequence). The CDR3 sequence is CASSSGVLAYNSPLHF. DNA of the CDR3: TGTGCCAGCAGCTCAGGGGTCCTCGCCTATAATTCACCCCTCCACTTT.

The chain has TRBV7-8 and TRBJ1-5, with 7 bases lining up with TRBD1. The V gene end was trimmed by 5 bases and the J gene end by 3 bases; junction bases not matched to a gene: 7. The CDR3 loop spans 15 amino acids. Germline V CDR1 and CDR2: SGHVS, FQNEAQ. The CDR3 loop is CASSQTGTPNQPQHF. As DNA, the CDR3 is TGTGCCAGCAGCCAGACAGGGACGCCCAATCAGCCCCAGCATTTT.

The chain's CDR3 is CAISVSGTTGADTQYF. The CDR3 DNA reads TGTGCCATCAGTGTCTCCGGGACAACAGGCGCAGATACGCAGTATTTT. The chain couples TRBV10-3 to TRBJ2-3; D is perhaps TRBD1 (6 bases). Germline V gives CDR1 ENHRY, CDR2 SYGVKD. Trimming took off 4 bases at V and 4 bases at J, with 18 bases between the two ends. The CDR3 has 16 residues.

This chain joins TRBV6-5 and TRBJ2-7, with TRBD2 as a possible D gene (6 bases). The length of the CDR3 is 14 residues. The germline V and J ends were trimmed by 5 bases and 2 bases, with 13 bases remaining between them. CDR1 is MNHEY and CDR2 is SVGAGI in the germline V gene. The DNA for the CDR3 is TGTGCCAGCAGTAGACCTAGCGAGCCCTACGAGCAGTACTTC. It codes for CASSRPSEPYEQYF.

J is TRBJ2-7 and V is TRBV7-6; D may be TRBD2 (7 bases). This CDR3 is built from 14 residues. With 1 base removed from V and 5 bases from J, the gap between germline ends came to 12 bases. Germline-derived CDR1 and CDR2 are SGHVS and FNYEAQ. The CDR3 reads CASSLVGGANEQYF. DNA for the CDR3: TGTGCCAGCAGCTTAGTTGGGGGGGCAAACGAGCAGTACTTC. The full variable domain, its missing parts supplied by reference TRBV7-6 and TRBJ2-7, is GAGVSQSPRYKVTKRGQDVALRCDPISGHVSLYWYRQALGQGPEFLTYFNYEAQQDKSGLPNDRFSAERPEGSISTLTIQRTEQRDSAMYRCASSLVGGANEQYFGPGTRLTVT.

The chain employs TRBV6-1 and TRBJ2-2; maybe TRBD1 (6 bases). This CDR3 is 13 amino acids long. Germline CDR1 MNHNS, CDR2 SASEGT. The V gene lost 7 bases and the J gene lost 6 bases, with 12 bases spanning the gap. CDR3 in DNA: TGTGCCAGCATCCCACAGGGTGCCGGGGAGCTGTTTTTT. Translating it yields CASIPQGAGELFF.

The CDR3 reads CASSVQGAIEAFF. Written as DNA, the CDR3 is TGTGCCAGCAGTGTACAGGGGGCGATTGAAGCTTTCTTT. The rearrangement joins TRBV2 to TRBJ1-1; TRBD1 agrees at 9 bases. The CDR3 runs 13 residues. Losses at the gene ends were 4 bases for V and 7 bases for J; bases not matched to a gene: 4. CDR1 is SNHLY, CDR2 FYNNEI, per germline.